This TCR beta chain was sequenced during a study of cytomegalovirus exposure and HLA in healthy donors. Germline V gene sequence: CDR1 SGHRS, CDR2 YFSETQ. V shed 3 bases, J shed 2 bases, and the junction held 3 bases outside the gene matches. CDR3 length: 15 residues. 60 Vbeta and 13 Jbeta primers were used in PCR. Using immunoSEQ multiplex PCR, the repertoire was profiled, and TCRdb retains in-frame clones only, with some absent. The sample has more than 70,000 clones; roughly two thirds are singletons. This clone was seen a handful of times. V and J are TRBV5-1 and TRBJ2-7, with 12 positions matching TRBD1. The sample comprised PBMCs. The origin of this receptor is a man in his forties or fifties in good health and CMV-seropositive. CDR3 protein: CASSWGQGAAYEQYF. The CDR3, as DNA: TGCGCCAGCAGCTGGGGACAGGGGGCAGCCTACGAGCAGTACTTC.